The rows below give T cell receptor beta chains drawn from one sample of a study of T cell responses to AZD1222 COVID-19 vaccine. Generated by immunoSEQ multiplex PCR, the TCRdb table keeps only in-frame clones and is missing some. The data hold some 130,000 clones, with 88% observed a single time. Sequenced here: peripheral blood, sampled on day 0 of MenACWY control vaccination. The receptors here all came from an adult in good health. Each CDR3 is given with its conserved first and last residue.

TRBJ2-1,TRBV29-1,CSRTRIGASYNEQFF
TRBJ1-5,TRBV24-1,CATRGGAGQPQHF
TRBJ1-5,TRBV28,CASRSNGPQHF
TRBJ1-1,TRBV3-1/TRBV3-2,CASSQGGQGTEAFF
TRBJ1-5,TRBV28,CASSLGQGAGAQHF
TRBJ2-7,TRBV10-2,CASSDMAEIYEQYF
TRBJ2-1,TRBV7-9,CASSFSTSYEQFF
TRBJ2-3,TRBV19,CASKAGIGPDTQYF
TRBJ2-5,TRBV5-4,CASSSGAETQYF
TRBJ1-1,TRBV5-1,CASSLVVGGPEAFF
TRBJ2-2,TRBV4-1,CASSQVGNTGELFF
TRBJ2-7,TRBV28,CASLAGGTSRYEQYF
TRBJ2-3,TRBV5-6,CASSTSTDTQYF
TRBJ1-1,TRBV5-4,CASSSAPNTEAFF
TRBJ1-1,TRBV7-3,CASSLTGGNTEAFF
TRBJ1-4,TRBV4-1,CASSQDQLIEKLFF
TRBJ1-2,TRBV9,CASSPRTAYGYTF
TRBJ2-1,TRBV7-9,CASSLGGGRYNEQFF
TRBJ2-7,TRBV11-2,CASSSPPNRGEQYF
TRBJ1-1,TRBV6-5,CASSHGTGANTEAFF
TRBJ2-7,TRBV9,CASSVAGGGSYEQYF
TRBJ2-5,TRBV29-1,CSGGRAILGETQYF
TRBJ2-3,TRBV30,CAWTGWGLAGLTDTQYF
TRBJ2-5,TRBV4-1,CASSQVRGSAETQYF
TRBJ2-3,TRBV7-8,CASSQPPDTQYF
TRBJ2-5,TRBV5-4,CASSPVGLTGGLETQYF